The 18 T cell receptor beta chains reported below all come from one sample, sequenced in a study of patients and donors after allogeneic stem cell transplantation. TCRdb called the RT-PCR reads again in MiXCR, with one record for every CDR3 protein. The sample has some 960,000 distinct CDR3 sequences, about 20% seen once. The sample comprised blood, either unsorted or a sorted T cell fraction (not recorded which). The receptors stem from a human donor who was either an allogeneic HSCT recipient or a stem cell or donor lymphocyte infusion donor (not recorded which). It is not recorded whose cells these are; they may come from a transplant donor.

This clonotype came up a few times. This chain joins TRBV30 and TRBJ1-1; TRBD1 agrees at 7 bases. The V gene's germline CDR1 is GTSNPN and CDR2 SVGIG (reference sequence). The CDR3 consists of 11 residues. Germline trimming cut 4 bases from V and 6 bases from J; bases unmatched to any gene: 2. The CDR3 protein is CAWNRGSEAFF. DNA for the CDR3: TGTGCCTGGAACAGGGGTTCTGAAGCTTTCTTT.

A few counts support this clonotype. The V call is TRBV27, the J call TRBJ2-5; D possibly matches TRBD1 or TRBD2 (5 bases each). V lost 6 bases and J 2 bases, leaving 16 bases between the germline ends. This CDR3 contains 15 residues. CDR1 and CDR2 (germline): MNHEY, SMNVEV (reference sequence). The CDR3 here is CASRLGIGGQETQYF. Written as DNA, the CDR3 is TGTGCCAGCAGGCTGGGGATTGGGGGACAAGAGACCCAGTACTTC.

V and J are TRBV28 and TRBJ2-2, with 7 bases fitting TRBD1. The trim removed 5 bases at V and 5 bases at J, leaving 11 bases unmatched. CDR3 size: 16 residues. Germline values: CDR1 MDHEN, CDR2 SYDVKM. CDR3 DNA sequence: TGTGCCAGCAGTGGGGCGGACAGGCCAGGGACCGGGGAGCTGTTTTTT. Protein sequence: CASSGADRPGTGELFF.

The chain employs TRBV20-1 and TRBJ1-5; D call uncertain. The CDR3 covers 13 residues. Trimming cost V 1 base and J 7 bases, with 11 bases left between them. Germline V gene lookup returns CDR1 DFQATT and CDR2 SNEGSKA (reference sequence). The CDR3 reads CSARGPTTQPQHF. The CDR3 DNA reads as TGCAGTGCTAGAGGACCCACCACCCAGCCCCAGCATTTT.

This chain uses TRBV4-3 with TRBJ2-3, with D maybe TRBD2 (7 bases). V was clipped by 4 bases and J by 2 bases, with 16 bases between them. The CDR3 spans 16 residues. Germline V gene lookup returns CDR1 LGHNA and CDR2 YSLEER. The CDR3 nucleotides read TGCGCCAGCAGCCCCAAGGCGGGGGCCCACACAGATACGCAGTATTTT. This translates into CASSPKAGAHTDTQYF.

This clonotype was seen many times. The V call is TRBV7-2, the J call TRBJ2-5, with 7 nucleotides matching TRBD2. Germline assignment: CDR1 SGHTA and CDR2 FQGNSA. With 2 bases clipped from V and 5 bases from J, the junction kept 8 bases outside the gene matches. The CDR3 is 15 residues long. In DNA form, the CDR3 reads TGTGCCAGCAGCTTAAGTGCACTAGCGCACGAGACCCAGTACTTC. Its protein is CASSLSALAHETQYF.

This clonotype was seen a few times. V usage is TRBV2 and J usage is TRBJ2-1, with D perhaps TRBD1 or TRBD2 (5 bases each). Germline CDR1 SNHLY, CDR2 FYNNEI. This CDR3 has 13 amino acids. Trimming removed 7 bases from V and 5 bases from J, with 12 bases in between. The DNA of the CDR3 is TGTGCCAGCACACCGGTGGGGGACAATGAGCAGTTCTTC. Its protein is CASTPVGDNEQFF.

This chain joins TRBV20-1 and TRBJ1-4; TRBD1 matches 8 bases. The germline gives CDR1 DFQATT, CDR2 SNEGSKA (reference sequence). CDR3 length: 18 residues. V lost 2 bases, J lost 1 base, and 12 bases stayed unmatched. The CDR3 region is CSARPRWTGLETNEKLFF. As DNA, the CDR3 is TGCAGTGCTAGACCCCGGTGGACAGGGTTGGAAACTAATGAAAAACTGTTTTTT.

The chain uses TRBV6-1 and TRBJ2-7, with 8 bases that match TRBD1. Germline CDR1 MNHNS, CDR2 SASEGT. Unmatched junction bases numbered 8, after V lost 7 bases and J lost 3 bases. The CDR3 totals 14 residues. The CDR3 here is CASTGWTGNYEQYF. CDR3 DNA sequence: TGTGCCAGCACGGGATGGACAGGGAACTACGAGCAGTACTTC.

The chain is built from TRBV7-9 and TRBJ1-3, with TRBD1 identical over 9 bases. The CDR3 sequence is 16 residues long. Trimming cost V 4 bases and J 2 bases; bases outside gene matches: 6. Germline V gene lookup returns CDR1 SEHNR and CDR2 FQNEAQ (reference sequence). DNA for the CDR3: TGTGCCAGCAGCTCTAACCGACAGGGGGCTGGAAACACCATATATTTT. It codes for CASSSNRQGAGNTIYF.

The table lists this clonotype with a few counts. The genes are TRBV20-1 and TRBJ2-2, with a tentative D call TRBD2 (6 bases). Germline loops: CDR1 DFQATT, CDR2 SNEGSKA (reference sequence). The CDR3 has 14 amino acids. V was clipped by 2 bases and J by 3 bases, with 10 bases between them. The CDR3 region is CSARRERDTGELFF. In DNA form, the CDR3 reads TGCAGTGCTAGACGGGAGAGAGACACCGGGGAGCTGTTTTTT.

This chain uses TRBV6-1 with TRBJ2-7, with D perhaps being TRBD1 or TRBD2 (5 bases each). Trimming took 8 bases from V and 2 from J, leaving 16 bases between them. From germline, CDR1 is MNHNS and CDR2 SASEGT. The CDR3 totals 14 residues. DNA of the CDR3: TGTGCCAGCTCGAGGGACCGCAGAACCTACGAGCAGTACTTC. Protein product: CASSRDRRTYEQYF.

The CDR3 nucleotides are TGCAGTGCTAGATCCCGCGGGAACACTGAAGCTTTCTTT. As protein: CSARSRGNTEAFF. V is TRBV20-1 and J is TRBJ1-1, with D hard to call. V was clipped by 2 bases and J by 1 base, with 8 bases between them. The germline CDR1 and CDR2 sequences are DFQATT and SNEGSKA (reference sequence). The CDR3 loop spans 13 amino acids.

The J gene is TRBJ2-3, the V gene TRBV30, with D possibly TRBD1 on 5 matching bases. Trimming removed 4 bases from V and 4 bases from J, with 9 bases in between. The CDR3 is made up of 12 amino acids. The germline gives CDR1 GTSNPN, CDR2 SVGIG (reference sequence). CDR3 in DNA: TGTGCCTGGATGTCAGGGTCAGATACGCAGTATTTT. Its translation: CAWMSGSDTQYF.

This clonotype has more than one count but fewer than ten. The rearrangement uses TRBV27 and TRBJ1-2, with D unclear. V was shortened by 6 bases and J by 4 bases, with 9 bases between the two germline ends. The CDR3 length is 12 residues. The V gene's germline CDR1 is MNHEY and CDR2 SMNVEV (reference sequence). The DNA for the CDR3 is TGTGCCAGCAGGTCATTAAGCTATGGCTACACCTTC. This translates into CASRSLSYGYTF.

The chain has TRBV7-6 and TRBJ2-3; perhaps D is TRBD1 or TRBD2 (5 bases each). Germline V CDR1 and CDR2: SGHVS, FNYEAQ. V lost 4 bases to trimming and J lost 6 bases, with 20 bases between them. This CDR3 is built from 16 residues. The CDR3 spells CASSSHLARGMDTQYF. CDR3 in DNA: TGTGCCAGCAGCTCTCACTTAGCGAGGGGAATGGATACGCAGTATTTT.

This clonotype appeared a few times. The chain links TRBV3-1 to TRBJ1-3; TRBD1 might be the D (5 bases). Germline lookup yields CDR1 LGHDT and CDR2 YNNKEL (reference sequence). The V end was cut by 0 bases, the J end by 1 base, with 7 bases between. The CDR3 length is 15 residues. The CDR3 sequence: CASSQDGASGNTIYF. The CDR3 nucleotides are TGTGCCAGCAGCCAAGACGGGGCGTCTGGAAACACCATATATTTT.

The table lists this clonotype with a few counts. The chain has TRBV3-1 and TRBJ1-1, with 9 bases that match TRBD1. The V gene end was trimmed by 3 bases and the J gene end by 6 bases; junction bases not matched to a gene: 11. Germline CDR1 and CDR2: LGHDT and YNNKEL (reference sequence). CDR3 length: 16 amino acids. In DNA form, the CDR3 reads TGTGCCAGCAGCCATACCGGACAGGGGCGATATTCTGAAGCTTTCTTT. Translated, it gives CASSHTGQGRYSEAFF.